Presented here are 19 T cell receptor beta chains from one specimen sequenced in a study of blood T cell repertoires in COVID-19. Repertoires were generated with immunoSEQ multiplex PCR, while TCRdb's copy carries only in-frame clones and drops some. In the table there are around 130,000 clones, 75% to 85% of which are singletons. The sample comprised peripheral blood. The receptors shown here come from a human donor in a cohort sampled during active COVID-19.

The chain employs TRBV10-3 and TRBJ1-3, with 8 nucleotides matching TRBD1. Germline loops: CDR1 ENHRY, CDR2 SYGVKD. J was trimmed by 4 bases and V by 2 bases; bases with no gene match: 7. The CDR3 runs 16 residues. CDR3 protein: CAISEGQGTPGNTIYF. In DNA form, the CDR3 reads TGTGCCATCAGTGAGGGACAGGGAACCCCGGGAAACACCATATATTTT.

The V call is TRBV5-1, the J call TRBJ2-3; 7 bases are shared with TRBD1. Trimming at V came to 4 bases and at J to 1 base, leaving 3 bases not matched to a gene. This CDR3 spans 14 amino acids. Germline lookup yields CDR1 SGHRS and CDR2 YFSETQ. The CDR3 loop is CASSKGTGTDTQYF. CDR3 sequence (DNA): TGCGCCAGCAGCAAAGGGACAGGCACAGATACGCAGTATTTT. Combining the CDR3 with reference TRBV5-1 and TRBJ2-3 gives the whole variable domain KAGVTQTPRYLIKTRGQQVTLSCSPISGHRSVSWYQQTPGQGLQFLFEYFSETQRNKGNFPGRFSGRQFSNSRSEMNVSTLELGDSALYLCASSKGTGTDTQYFGPGTRLTVL.

This chain links TRBV5-1 with TRBJ1-5; D might be TRBD1 (6 bases). Trimming stripped 0 bases from V and 2 bases from J, with 9 bases between. The germline gives CDR1 SGHRS, CDR2 YFSETQ. The CDR3 is made up of 15 amino acids. The CDR3 spells CASSLEGGGNQPQHF. The CDR3, as DNA: TGCGCCAGCAGCTTGGAAGGGGGTGGCAATCAGCCCCAGCATTTT.

The chain is built from TRBV5-1 and TRBJ2-5; D not certain. Germline loops: CDR1 SGHRS, CDR2 YFSETQ. The CDR3 spans 11 residues. The germline V and J ends were trimmed by 3 bases and 2 bases, with 2 bases remaining between them. CDR3 residues: CASSSQETQYF. The CDR3 DNA reads TGCGCCAGCAGCTCTCAAGAGACCCAGTACTTC.

This chain joins TRBV7-2 and TRBJ2-3, with 13 bases identical to TRBD2. With 5 bases clipped from V and 6 bases from J, the junction kept 14 bases outside the gene matches. This CDR3 has 18 residues. Germline CDR1 is SGHTA and CDR2 is FQGNSA. In DNA, the CDR3 is TGTGCCAGCAGCCCAAGGGGTACTAGCGGGGGGGCCCAGGATACGCAGTATTTT. It codes for CASSPRGTSGGAQDTQYF.

CDR3 nucleotides: TGTGCCAGCAGTGGGGAGGCCTACGAGCAGTACTTC. It codes for CASSGEAYEQYF. The chain combines TRBV11-2 with TRBJ2-7; perhaps TRBD2 as D (6 bases). Looked up from germline, CDR1 is SGHAT and CDR2 is FQNNGV. The CDR3 length is 12 residues. V lost 6 bases, J lost 2 bases, and 8 bases lay in between.

V is TRBV28 and J is TRBJ1-2, with 9 positions matching TRBD1. The V and J ends lost 4 bases and 1 base, in that order; junction bases with no gene match: 4. The CDR3 loop spans 15 amino acids. From germline, CDR1 is MDHEN and CDR2 SYDVKM. This CDR3 reads CASSSLDRGNYGYTF. Written as DNA, the CDR3 is TGTGCCAGCAGTTCCCTGGACAGGGGTAACTATGGCTACACCTTC.

This sequence joins TRBV6-2 or TRBV6-3 and TRBJ2-3; TRBD1 matches at 7 bases. With 6 bases clipped from V and 6 bases from J, the junction kept 9 bases outside the gene matches. Germline V CDR1 and CDR2: MNHEY, SVGEGT. The CDR3 sequence is 14 residues long. The CDR3 region is CASSPLTGVDTQYF. The CDR3 nucleotides are TGTGCCAGCAGCCCTCTTACAGGGGTGGATACGCAGTATTTT.

V and J are TRBV5-1 and TRBJ2-3; D is undetermined. Germline V gives CDR1 SGHRS, CDR2 YFSETQ. This CDR3 has 13 residues. The ends were cut back, 3 bases at V and 0 bases at J, with 5 bases in the middle. Written as DNA, the CDR3 is TGCGCCAGCAGCTCTACTAGCACAGATACGCAGTATTTT. It yields the protein CASSSTSTDTQYF.

The rearrangement joins TRBV2 to TRBJ2-2, with D maybe TRBD1 (6 bases). The CDR3 sequence is 16 residues long. Trimming shortened V by 8 bases and J by 3 bases, and 19 bases separated the two germline ends. In germline, CDR1 is SNHLY, CDR2 FYNNEI. The CDR3 here is CASQDLWGRDTGELFF. The CDR3 coding sequence is TGTGCCAGCCAAGACCTCTGGGGGCGGGACACCGGGGAGCTGTTTTTT. Combining the CDR3 with reference TRBV2 and TRBJ2-2 gives the whole variable domain EPEVTQTPSHQVTQMGQEVILRCVPISNHLYFYWYRQILGQKVEFLVSFYNNEISEKSEIFDDQFSVERPDGSNFTLKIRSTKLEDSAMYFCASQDLWGRDTGELFFGEGSRLTVL.

The chain employs TRBV14 and TRBJ1-1, with TRBD1 as a possible D gene (6 bases). The V gene's germline CDR1 is SGHDN and CDR2 FVKESK. V dropped 2 bases and J dropped 6 bases, with 7 bases sitting between them. CDR3 size: 12 residues. CDR3 coding DNA: TGTGCCAGCAGCCAAAACAGGGCTGAAGCTTTCTTT. Translated, it gives CASSQNRAEAFF.

V is TRBV19 and J is TRBJ2-5; TRBD1 matches at 8 bases. Germline V gene sequence: CDR1 LNHDA, CDR2 SQIVND (reference sequence). The CDR3 spans 15 residues. V gave up 5 bases and J gave up 0 bases; unmatched junction bases: 5. The CDR3 here is CASSLQGVNQETQYF. CDR3 nucleotide sequence: TGTGCCAGTAGTTTACAGGGGGTGAACCAAGAGACCCAGTACTTC.

The chain employs TRBV5-1 and TRBJ2-1, with D maybe TRBD2 (5 bases). Looked up from germline, CDR1 is SGHRS and CDR2 is YFSETQ. V lost 4 bases to trimming and J lost 3 bases, with 14 bases between them. This CDR3 spans 15 amino acids. CDR3: CASSDGVRIYNEQFF. In nucleotides, the CDR3 is TGCGCCAGCAGCGACGGGGTGCGGATCTACAATGAGCAGTTCTTC.

The V call is TRBV29-1, the J call TRBJ1-2; 7 bases agree with TRBD1. The CDR3 spans 16 residues. The V segment lost 5 bases and the J segment 2 bases; nucleotides outside the gene matches: 14. CDR1 is SQVTM, CDR2 ANQGSEA, per germline. The CDR3 nucleotides are TGCAGCGTTTCCTTTAGTCCGGGACAGACGAACTATGGCTACACCTTC. Translated: CSVSFSPGQTNYGYTF.

This clone came up once. The V call is TRBV10-1, the J call TRBJ1-3; the D is unclear. CDR1 and CDR2 from the germline V gene are WNHNN and SYGVQD (reference sequence). The V and J ends lost 8 bases and 0 bases respectively, with 11 bases between them. The CDR3 has 14 residues. CDR3 region: CASARISSGNTIYF. DNA of the CDR3: TGCGCCAGCGCCAGGATTAGCTCTGGAAACACCATATATTTT.

This rearrangement joins TRBV7-2 to TRBJ2-3, with D perhaps matching TRBD2 (6 bases). V was shortened by 8 bases and J by 1 base, with 10 bases between the two germline ends. The CDR3 length is 13 residues. CDR1 is SGHTA, CDR2 FQGNSA, per germline. The CDR3 bases are TGTGCCAGCTCGCGGGACGGCACAGATACGCAGTATTTT. Amino acid sequence: CASSRDGTDTQYF.

The chain couples TRBV5-1 to TRBJ2-5, with D possibly TRBD1 on 6 matching bases. The CDR3 covers 17 residues. Trimming took off 1 base at V and 5 bases at J, with 21 bases between the two ends. The V gene's germline CDR1 is SGHRS and CDR2 YFSETQ. The DNA for the CDR3 is TGCGCCAGCAGCTTGCAGTTCGTAGGGGGATCGGGGGAGACCCAGTACTTC. Its translation: CASSLQFVGGSGETQYF. Supplemented by reference TRBV5-1 and TRBJ2-5, the full variable domain reads KAGVTQTPRYLIKTRGQQVTLSCSPISGHRSVSWYQQTPGQGLQFLFEYFSETQRNKGNFPGRFSGRQFSNSRSEMNVSTLELGDSALYLCASSLQFVGGSGETQYFGPGTRLLVL.

This clone was detected only a few times. The CDR3 DNA follows: TGTGCCAGCAGCAAATGGGCCGGGACAGGGTCGAACACCGGGGAGCTGTTTTTT. Translation: CASSKWAGTGSNTGELFF. The chain employs TRBV21-1 and TRBJ2-2; the D segment call TRBD1 is taken from the table without a DNA check. TRBV21-1 is given as a pseudogene. The CDR3 contains 18 residues.

The chain joins TRBV11-2 to TRBJ2-1; 10 nucleotides line up with TRBD2. This CDR3 is built from 16 residues. CDR1 is SGHAT and CDR2 is FQNNGV in the germline V gene. V lost 5 bases to trimming and J lost 5 bases; unmatched junction nucleotides: 9. The DNA for the CDR3 is TGTGCCAGCAGCCCGAGGACTAGCGGTGCAAACAATGAGCAGTTCTTC. Protein sequence: CASSPRTSGANNEQFF.